This record looks at one T cell receptor (beta chain) sequence and its context. TCRdb re-analysed the 5' RACE reads in MiXCR, keeping a single row per CDR3 protein. Among about 340,000 distinct CDR3 sequences listed, approximately 4% were seen once. These data originate in a study of T cells after yellow fever vaccination. CDR1 and CDR2 (germline): SEHNR, FQNEAQ (reference sequence). Trimming took off 2 bases at V and 5 bases at J, with 13 bases between the two ends. This CDR3 contains 15 residues. Sequencing used PBMCs, obtained 5 days after the yellow fever booster vaccination. V gene TRBV7-9 combines with J gene TRBJ2-1; perhaps TRBD2 as D (6 bases). The sequence came from a man between 18 and 35 years old who received the YFV17D yellow fever vaccine. DNA for the CDR3: TGTGCCAGCAGCTTACGAGGTAGCGGAAACAATGAGCAGTTCTTC. It specifies CASSLRGSGNNEQFF. The entire variable domain, with the rest obtained from reference TRBV7-9 and TRBJ2-1, is as follows: DTGVSQNPRHKITKRGQNVTFRCDPISEHNRLYWYRQTLGQGPEFLTYFQNEAQLEKSRLLSDRFSAERPKGSFSTLEIQRTEQGDSAMYLCASSLRGSGNNEQFFGPGTRLTVL.